This is a list of T cell receptor beta chains from one sample in a study of neurological immune-mediated disorders. MiXCR was run by TCRdb on the 5' RACE reads, yielding one entry per CDR3 protein. This sample carries about 74,000 distinct CDR3 sequences, less than 5.5% of them seen once, and the ten largest clones take about 7.4%. The sample taken for sequencing was PBMCs. Source of these receptors: a man aged 18 to 29 with multiple sclerosis. Both conserved end residues are trimmed from each CDR3.

v_gene	CDR3aa
TRBV7-3	ASSLTMVGFGEQF
TRBV20-1	SAKTSGDTDTQY
TRBV7-2	ASSLEVGYEQY
TRBV5-1	ASSLESSYNEQF
TRBV7-7	ASSQTRDRTETQY
TRBV4-3	ASSQDPPSGRYNEQF
TRBV20-1	SAGGGARVNEQF
TRBV20-1	SAPIWTATEAF
TRBV3-1	ASSPPGLSYGYT
TRBV18	ASSPLGLNYEQY
TRBV20-1	SASDRGTNQPQH
TRBV5-1	ASSVDSYEQY
TRBV20-1	SARDPQGHTDTQY
TRBV7-9	ASSLGHWDNEQF
TRBV24-1	ATSEPGIGQPQH
TRBV5-1	ASSPRTYTDTQY
TRBV27	ASSLASVPRDDEQF
TRBV27	ASSLGQPNSGANVLT
TRBV7-2	ASSAPKGPAVNTEAF
TRBV29-1	SVESVSRRDTQY
TRBV28	ASSLDRERADTQY
TRBV5-6	ASSSLNTGELF
TRBV5-1	ASSFQGGGTDTQY
TRBV20-1	SARDRRLGSYNEQF
TRBV2	ASSEDRAFYNSPLH
TRBV7-9	ASRADRELNSPLH
TRBV5-5	ASSVRDKGAF
TRBV5-5	ASSPGIYEQY
TRBV12-3/TRBV12-4	ASSFTGGGEQF
TRBV6-2/TRBV6-3	ASRTGHGYT
TRBV20-1	SATNRDRASYEQY
TRBV6-2/TRBV6-3	ASSYPGTSGTLVQF
TRBV24-1	ATRWWGSPYEQY
TRBV20-1	SAREVWRHMNTEAF
TRBV6-5	ASSSRGFDQPQH
TRBV7-7	ASSFGPSFQETQY
TRBV3-1	ASSQERVNTEAF